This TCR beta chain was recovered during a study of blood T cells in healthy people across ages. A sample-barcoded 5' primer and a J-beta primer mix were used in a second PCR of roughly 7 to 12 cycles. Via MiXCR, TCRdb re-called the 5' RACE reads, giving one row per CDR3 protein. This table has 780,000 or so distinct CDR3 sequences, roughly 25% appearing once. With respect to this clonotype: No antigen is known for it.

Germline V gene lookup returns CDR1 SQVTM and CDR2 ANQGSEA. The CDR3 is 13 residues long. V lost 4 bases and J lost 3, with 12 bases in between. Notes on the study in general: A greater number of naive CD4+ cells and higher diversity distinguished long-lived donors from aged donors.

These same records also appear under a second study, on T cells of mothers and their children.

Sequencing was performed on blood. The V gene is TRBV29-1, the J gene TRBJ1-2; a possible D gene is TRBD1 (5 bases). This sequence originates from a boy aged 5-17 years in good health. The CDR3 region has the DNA TGCAGCGTTGTCCTCGGGGGTGACTATGGCTACACCTTC. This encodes CSVVLGGDYGYTF.